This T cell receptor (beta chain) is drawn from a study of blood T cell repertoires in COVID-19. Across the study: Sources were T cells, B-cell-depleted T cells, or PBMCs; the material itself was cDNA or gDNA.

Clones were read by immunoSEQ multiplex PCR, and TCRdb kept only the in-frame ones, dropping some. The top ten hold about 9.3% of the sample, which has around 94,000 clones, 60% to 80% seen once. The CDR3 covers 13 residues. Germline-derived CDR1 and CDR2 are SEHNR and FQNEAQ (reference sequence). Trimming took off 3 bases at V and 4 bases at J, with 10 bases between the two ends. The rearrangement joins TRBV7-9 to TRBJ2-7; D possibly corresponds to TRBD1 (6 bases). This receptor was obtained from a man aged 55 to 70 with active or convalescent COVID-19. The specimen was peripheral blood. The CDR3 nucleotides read TGTGCCAGCAGCTTCGCAGGGGAGTACGAGCAGTACGTC. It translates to CASSFAGEYEQYV.